Sequencing of this T cell receptor beta chain was carried out in a study of molecular identifiers for immune sequencing clone quantification. The V end lost 7 bases, the J end lost 1 base, and 18 bases lay between the germline ends. This CDR3 region has 15 residues. Germline V lookup: CDR1 DFQATT, CDR2 SNEGSKA (reference sequence). Study-wide findings and caveats: Even with more than 950,000 naive cells present, spiked Jurkat TCR RNA from one cell was reportedly detectable. Should identical TCR molecules share a barcode, the sizes of highly expanded clones could be underestimated.

Bulk TCR library preparation followed previously described methods with listed TCR primers. MiXCR, applied by TCRdb to the PCR reads, yields one record per CDR3 protein. The table has over 10,000 distinct CDR3 sequences, about 17% seen once. Comments on this clonotype: What it binds is not known. This likely comes from a read error, as the CDR3 has no conserved phenylalanine or tryptophan at its end.

Sequencing used naive CD8+ T cells from blood, with Jurkat cell RNA spiked in. The subset here: FACS-sorted CD8+CD4-CCR7+CD45RA+ naive T cells. The sequence came from a human donor in good health. Some libraries in this study had Jurkat cell RNA spiked in. V and J are TRBV20-1 and TRBJ2-3; D may match TRBD1 or TRBD2 (5 bases each). The CDR3 DNA reads TGCAGTGTTATACCCGGGGACCGCCGCACAGATACGCAGTATTCC. Amino acids: CSVIPGDRRTDTQYS.